These T cell receptor beta chains were read from a single sample in a study of early T cells in non-severe SARS-CoV-2 infection. TCRdb fed the 5' RACE reads into MiXCR, producing one record per CDR3 protein. The data hold more than 65,000 distinct CDR3 sequences, with 3.5% to 6% observed a single time. Here the sequenced sample was whole blood, taken at baseline. These receptors were collected from an adult who was a healthcare worker with PCR-confirmed SARS-CoV-2 infection or an uninfected control (not recorded which). The donor label of this sample is uncertain. The CDR3 runs from the conserved cysteine through the conserved F or W. The D gene is left open where the match is weak. Size tells how often a clone was seen (once, few, many) or the class of an expanded clone, and some rows leave it out.

d_gene,v_gene,j_gene,abundance,len,CDR3aa,CDR3nt
NA,TRBV11-2,TRBJ2-1,few,15,CASSLAGLNYNEQFF,TGTGCCAGCAGCTTAGCGGGGCTAAACTACAATGAGCAGTTCTTC
TRBD1,TRBV10-3,TRBJ2-3,many,15,CAIRKQGPNTDTQYF,TGTGCCATCAGGAAACAGGGGCCGAACACAGATACGCAGTATTTT
NA,TRBV5-4,TRBJ1-3,many,16,CASSSLAGGTGNTIYF,TGTGCCAGCAGCTCACTAGCCGGAGGTACTGGAAACACCATATATTTT
NA,TRBV4-3,TRBJ1-1,many,15,CASSQEWGVSTEAFF,TGCGCCAGCAGCCAAGAATGGGGTGTCAGCACTGAAGCTTTCTTT
NA,TRBV21-1,TRBJ2-7,many,15,CASSCRKRGGDEQYF,TGTGCCAGCAGCTGCCGCAAGCGGGGGGGCGACGAGCAGTACTTC
NA,TRBV11-2,TRBJ1-5,many,15,CASSLAGERGQPQHF,TGTGCCAGCAGCTTAGCAGGGGAGAGAGGACAGCCCCAGCATTTT
NA,TRBV14,TRBJ2-7,few,14,CASSRPTGMYEQYF,TGTGCCAGCAGCCGCCCGACAGGAATGTACGAGCAGTACTTC
NA,TRBV27,TRBJ1-2,many,13,CASSQHGNYGYTF,TGTGCCAGCAGTCAACACGGGAACTATGGCTACACCTTC
NA,TRBV5-4,TRBJ1-1,NA,12,CASSTGDTEAFF,TGTGCCAGCAGTACGGGGGACACTGAAGCTTTCTTT
NA,TRBV7-6,TRBJ2-3,many,16,CASSLSASPSPDTQYF,TGTGCCAGCAGCTTATCGGCTAGCCCTAGCCCAGATACGCAGTATTTT
TRBD2,TRBV28,TRBJ2-2,NA,18,CASSPTGLAGAHTGELFF,TGTGCCAGCAGTCCCACCGGACTAGCGGGGGCCCACACCGGGGAGCTGTTTTTT
NA,TRBV7-8,TRBJ1-1,many,13,CASSLVGRPEAFF,TGTGCCAGCAGCTTGGTCGGGCGGCCTGAAGCTTTCTTT
TRBD2,TRBV11-2,TRBJ2-3,few,18,CASSFRPFAGGPEDTQYF,TGTGCCAGCAGCTTCCGGCCCTTCGCGGGGGGGCCGGAAGATACGCAGTATTTT
TRBD1,TRBV29-1,TRBJ2-2,few,15,CSALGDSANTGELFF,TGCAGCGCTCTTGGGGACAGCGCGAACACCGGGGAGCTGTTTTTT
TRBD1,TRBV6-5,TRBJ1-5,many,13,CASRDRANQPQHF,TGTGCCAGCCGGGACAGGGCCAATCAGCCCCAGCATTTT
NA,TRBV28,TRBJ2-1,few,14,CASRALSGTTKEFF,TGTGCCAGCCGCGCCCTATCCGGGACCACAAAGGAGTTCTTC
NA,TRBV6-1,TRBJ1-1,NA,14,CASSEYTANTEAFF,TGTGCCAGCAGTGAATATACGGCGAACACTGAAGCTTTCTTT
NA,TRBV10-3,TRBJ2-3,NA,14,CAISESMGLDTQYF,TGTGCCATCAGTGAGTCGATGGGGTTAGATACGCAGTATTTT
TRBD1,TRBV7-2,TRBJ2-1,many,13,CASSGTGGGEQFF,TGTGCCAGCAGCGGGACAGGAGGTGGTGAGCAGTTCTTC
TRBD1,TRBV9,TRBJ1-6,many,14,CASSARQGPSPLHF,TGTGCCAGCAGCGCCCGACAGGGACCTTCACCCCTCCACTTT
TRBD2,TRBV28,TRBJ2-2,NA,14,CASRGLANTGELFF,TGTGCCAGCCGGGGACTAGCAAACACCGGGGAGCTGTTTTTT
NA,TRBV11-3,TRBJ1-6,many,13,CASSLGIDSPLHF,TGTGCCAGCAGCTTAGGTATAGATTCACCCCTCCACTTT
NA,TRBV6-1,TRBJ2-3,many,14,CASSGTWGTDTQYF,TGTGCCAGCAGTGGGACTTGGGGCACAGATACGCAGTATTTT
TRBD1,TRBV24-1,TRBJ2-2,NA,14,CATRGQTNTGELFF,TGTGCCACCAGGGGACAGACCAACACCGGGGAGCTGTTTTTT